This passage covers 8 T cell receptor beta chains from one sample sequenced in a study of molecular identifiers for immune sequencing clone quantification. Each CDR3 protein is one row after TCRdb ran MiXCR on the PCR reads. The profile shows some 320,000 distinct CDR3 sequences, 20% to 25% of them singletons. The sequenced sample consisted of naive CD8+ T cells from blood, with Jurkat cell RNA spiked in. Subset described: FACS-sorted CD8+CD4-CCR7+CD45RA+ naive T cells. The receptors come from a human donor in good health. Some libraries in this study had Jurkat cell RNA spiked in.

This clonotype was seen ten or more times. The chain employs TRBV4-3 and TRBJ1-5; D unresolved. The germline V and J ends were trimmed by 0 bases and 6 bases, with 12 bases remaining between them. CDR3 length: 15 residues. The germline V gene encodes CDR1 LGHNA and CDR2 YSLEER. Written as DNA, the CDR3 is TGCGCCAGCAGCCAAGATCGCGGCAGCGCTCAGCCCCAGCATTTT. Translating gives CASSQDRGSAQPQHF.

As for this clonotype: Relative to the germline gene, one junction end is altered; a read error may explain this. The V call is TRBV6-5, the J call TRBJ1-1, with D uncertain. Germline V lookup: CDR1 MNHEY, CDR2 SVGAGI. This CDR3 comprises 12 residues. The CDR3 DNA reads as TGTGCCAGCAGTTGGGCTAACACTGGAGCTTTCTTT. Translating gives CASSWANTGAFF.

On this clonotype itself: This could be a read error, since a much larger clone is one nucleotide away. The chain combines TRBV20-1 with TRBJ2-3; D remains unclear. The CDR3 runs 13 residues. CDR1 and CDR2 from the germline V gene are DFQATT and SNEGSKA (reference sequence). The CDR3 region has the DNA TGCAGTGCTAGAGACCCCGGATCAGATACGCGGTATTTT. Translating it yields CSARDPGSDTRYF.

As for this clonotype: A much more abundant neighbour one base away suggests this may be a read error. The genes are TRBV2 and TRBJ2-3; 7 bases match TRBD2. Per the germline V gene, CDR1 is SNHLY and CDR2 is FYNNEI. CDR3 size: 15 residues. The CDR3 nucleotides are TGTACCAGCAGATTAGCGGGCCGCCACACAGATACGCAGTATTTT. As protein: CTSRLAGRHTDTQYF.

This sequence joins TRBV6-5 and TRBJ2-7; 8 bases match TRBD1. V lost 6 bases to trimming and J lost 6 bases; unmatched junction nucleotides: 10. This CDR3 is 14 amino acids long. CDR1 and CDR2 (germline): MNHEY, SVGAGI. In DNA form, the CDR3 reads TGTGCCAGCAGCGCTCGGGACAGGTGGGGCGAGCAGTACTTC. It specifies CASSARDRWGEQYF.

This clonotype was seen ten or more times. The V and J genes are TRBV28 and TRBJ1-1, with D unresolved. The CDR3 is 16 residues long. The V end was cut by 2 bases, the J end by 0 bases, with 13 bases between. Germline V gene data show CDR1 as MDHEN and CDR2 as SYDVKM. As DNA, the CDR3 is TGTGCCAGCAGTTTACACAAGGAGTTACTGAACACTGAAGCTTTCTTT. It is translated as CASSLHKELLNTEAFF.

This clonotype has ten or more counts. The chain combines TRBV7-9 with TRBJ1-4; unclear D gene. CDR3 length: 13 amino acids. V shed 5 bases and J shed 11 bases, with 15 bases lying between them. Germline V lookup: CDR1 SEHNR, CDR2 FQNEAQ (reference sequence). The CDR3 sequence: CASSPPSILKLFF. The DNA for the CDR3 is TGTGCCAGCAGCCCCCCGTCCATACTTAAACTGTTTTTT.

This clonotype was seen ten or more times. The rearrangement joins TRBV27 to TRBJ2-7, with 10 positions matching TRBD1. This CDR3 contains 15 residues. Trimming removed 6 bases from V and 2 bases from J; junction bases left unmatched: 7. In germline, CDR1 is MNHEY, CDR2 SMNVEV (reference sequence). The CDR3 sequence: CASRAEGQGPYEQYF. The CDR3 nucleotides are TGTGCCAGCAGAGCTGAGGGACAGGGGCCCTACGAGCAGTACTTC.